This T cell receptor (beta chain) was identified in a study of OX40 agonist ivuxolimab in advanced cancers. Broadly, across the study: Ivuxolimab, which targeted the costimulatory receptor OX40 (CD134), was an agonistic, fully human IgG2 monoclonal antibody. In the dose-escalation cohort, nearly 85% of patients were male, and the mean age was roughly 60 years with a range of about 20 to 79. Intravenous ivuxolimab was administered to patients every 2 weeks at six dose levels: 0.01, 0.1, 0.3, 1.5, 3 and 10 mg/kg. Of the 50 to 55 dose-escalation patients, hepatocellular carcinoma was present in approximately 20, melanoma in around 15, renal cell carcinoma in 9 and head and neck cancer in 9. The purpose of peripheral TCRbeta sequencing was to test whether ivuxolimab changed TCR sequence diversity and led to clonal T-cell expansion. Three dose-escalation patients achieved partial responses, one with hepatocellular carcinoma and two with cutaneous melanoma. Patients were allowed to have had prior anti-PD-1, anti-PD-L1 or anti-CTLA-4 therapy, and less than 45% of the dose-escalation patients had previously received checkpoint inhibitors. The paper reports the monotherapy dose-escalation portion (N of about 50 patients) of the phase I ivuxolimab trial. What the study reported, not specific to this receptor: In the 0.1-3.0 mg/kg groups, partial responders were among the patients with the lowest normalized peripheral clonal expansion, particularly in CD8+ T cells. Low levels of normalized T-cell clonal expansion were also seen in some patients who did not respond. The antigen specificity of the clonally expanded peripheral T cells was not determined. Clonal expansion of both CD4+ and CD8+ blood T cells was observed from baseline to week 6 at doses 0.1 to 3.0 mg/kg. After ivuxolimab, more expanded clones were found on average in CD8+ T cells than in CD4+ T cells.

Genomic DNA was isolated from the sorted cells so that the TCRbeta CDR3 region could be sequenced. The immunoSEQ Assay was used for sequencing of TCRbeta CDR3 regions. TCRdb holds this immuneACCESS table with in-frame rearrangements only. Some clones are missing; in checked studies, unresolved V genes explain under half, and the rest has no known cause. The sample contains around 70,000 clones, approximately 82% of them found a single time. 0.9% to 1.4% of the sample is in the top ten clones. Regarding this clone: Its antigen is not yet known. Base qualities are not at hand, and no much larger clone is one base apart.

The germline V gene provides CDR1 MNHEY and CDR2 SVGAGI. The germline V and J ends show losses of 7 bases and 7 bases respectively, and no gene match explains 10 bases of the junction. The CDR3 holds 13 amino acids from the cysteine to the phenylalanine. Only the CDR3 DNA is retained, 39 bases long and in frame from the first base. The trial excluded patients who had a history of autoimmune disease or who were on systemic immunosuppression. Peripheral blood for TCR sequencing was collected from all dose cohorts at baseline, on cycle 4 day 1, and on cycle 7 day 1. The samples were taken from a phase I, first-in-human, multicenter, open-label dose-escalation trial of ivuxolimab. The trial enrolled adults with locally advanced or metastatic head and neck squamous cell, hepatocellular, melanoma or renal cell carcinoma. CD4+ and CD8+ T cells were sorted separately from peripheral blood before TCR sequencing.

The V gene is TRBV6-5 and the J gene is TRBJ2-7; TRBD1 lines up with 7 middle nucleotides. The starting material was CD4+ or CD8+ T cells sorted from blood, obtained in a trial of the OX40 agonist ivuxolimab. The clonotype was recovered from an adult with an advanced solid tumor such as melanoma, head and neck, liver or kidney cancer. The CDR3 region has the sequence CASTDRDPEEQYF. At the DNA level, the sequence is TGTGCCAGCACCGACAGGGATCCGGAGGAGCAGTACTTC.